This TCR beta chain was retrieved from a study of CD8 T cells in ankylosing spondylitis. CDR1 is SGHTA and CDR2 is FQGNSA in the germline V gene. This CDR3 comprises 15 residues. With 5 bases removed from V and 3 bases from J, the gap between germline ends came to 17 bases. Study-level results: Disease-linked clones were CD8+ and relatively rare in peripheral blood. In ankylosing spondylitis patients, matched synovial fluid reportedly showed significant enrichment of disease-linked clones. Within ankylosing spondylitis blood, a TCR beta motif made up of several highly homologous variants appeared to be characteristic.

As to this clonotype: Antigen specificity is unknown.

TCRdb called the 5' RACE reads again in MiXCR, with one record for every CDR3 protein. This table holds 150,000 to 200,000 distinct CDR3 sequences, under 35% found once. This receptor was taken from a male donor with ankylosing spondylitis. J is TRBJ2-7 and V is TRBV7-2, with D possibly matching TRBD2 (5 bases). Sequencing used synovial fluid, either unsorted or a sorted T cell fraction (not recorded which). The chain's CDR3 is CASSPFGGEGYEQYF. CDR3 nucleotide sequence: TGTGCCAGCAGCCCATTTGGAGGTGAAGGCTACGAGCAGTACTTC.